These T cell receptor beta chains were read from a single sample in a study of T cell responses to AZD1222 COVID-19 vaccine. Only in-frame clones appear in the TCRdb table, and some are missing; sequencing was by immunoSEQ multiplex PCR. The sample gives 65,000 to 75,000 clones, around nine tenths of which show up once; 4% to 5.5% is in the top ten. Specimen: peripheral blood, collected 28 days after the second dose of the MenACWY control vaccine. Receptors originate from an adult who received the MenACWY meningococcal vaccine as a control. Both conserved end residues are part of each CDR3.

v_call: TRBV28; cdr3_aa: CASSLEGAGYGYTF
v_call: TRBV6-6; cdr3_aa: CATKMAGQGGIQYF
v_call: TRBV6-5; cdr3_aa: CASSYSANTGTEAFF
v_call: TRBV18; cdr3_aa: CASSLVTEPVGQGLVAAGNTIYF
v_call: TRBV12-3/TRBV12-4; cdr3_aa: CASSLLGYEQYF
v_call: TRBV27; cdr3_aa: CASSSPGEGYTF
v_call: TRBV7-2; cdr3_aa: CASSPPWRGDYEQYF
v_call: TRBV7-9; cdr3_aa: CASKKNRELPGNTIYF
v_call: TRBV7-9; cdr3_aa: CASSFTNSPLHF
v_call: TRBV28; cdr3_aa: CASSFPTTPNTEAFF
v_call: TRBV9; cdr3_aa: CASSLGVAGDTQYF